Listed below are T cell receptor beta chains from one sample, sequenced in a study of blood T cell repertoires in COVID-19. This table comes from immunoSEQ multiplex PCR, and its TCRdb copy is limited to in-frame clones, with some not included. The sample lists 150,000 to 200,000 clones; about 88% were seen once. Sequencing was performed on PBMCs or T cells enriched from blood (not recorded which). These receptor sequences come from a woman aged 18-29 years who had recovered from COVID-19. Each CDR3 is given with its conserved first and last residue. A D gene is named only where the DNA matches it firmly. Where a row states a size, it is once, few, many or the class of an expanded clone; other rows omit it.

clone_size: .; j_call: TRBJ1-1; v_call: TRBV10-2; d_call: TRBD1; cdr3_nt: TGCGCCAGCAGAGGAGGGACAGGGAACACTGAAGCTTTCTTT; cdr3_aa: CASRGGTGNTEAFF
clone_size: .; j_call: TRBJ1-1; v_call: TRBV6-5; d_call: .; cdr3_nt: TGTGCCAGCAGTAGGACAGTGAACACTGAAGCTTTCTTT; cdr3_aa: CASSRTVNTEAFF
clone_size: few; j_call: TRBJ2-5; v_call: TRBV6-2/TRBV6-3; d_call: TRBD2; cdr3_nt: TGTGCCAGCAGTGGGCGACTAGCGGGGGCCGTAGTCGAGACCCAGTACTTC; cdr3_aa: CASSGRLAGAVVETQYF
clone_size: .; j_call: TRBJ1-4; v_call: TRBV6-5; d_call: TRBD1; cdr3_nt: TGTGCCAGCGACGAACAAGGGGGCCTTAATGAAAAACTGTTTTTT; cdr3_aa: CASDEQGGLNEKLFF
clone_size: .; j_call: TRBJ1-1; v_call: TRBV29-1; d_call: .; cdr3_nt: TGCAGCGCCGAACGGGGAAACACTGAAGCTTTCTTT; cdr3_aa: CSAERGNTEAFF
clone_size: .; j_call: TRBJ1-1; v_call: TRBV28; d_call: .; cdr3_nt: TGTGCCAGCAGTTTTAACCAGGAAGCTTTCTTT; cdr3_aa: CASSFNQEAFF
clone_size: .; j_call: TRBJ2-3; v_call: TRBV2; d_call: .; cdr3_nt: TGTGCCAGCAGAGAGGACTTCGCAAGCACAGATACGCAGTATTTT; cdr3_aa: CASREDFASTDTQYF
clone_size: once; j_call: TRBJ1-1; v_call: TRBV28; d_call: .; cdr3_nt: TGTGCCAGCAGTTTATCCGTTCCTACCCAACAAGCTTTCTTT; cdr3_aa: CASSLSVPTQQAFF
clone_size: .; j_call: TRBJ2-2; v_call: TRBV5-1; d_call: .; cdr3_nt: TGCGCCAGCAGTCCCACCCCGGCCGGGGAGCTGTTTTTT; cdr3_aa: CASSPTPAGELFF
clone_size: .; j_call: TRBJ2-5; v_call: TRBV2; d_call: TRBD2; cdr3_nt: TGTGCCAGCAGACGACTAGCGGGAGTAGACGAGACCCAGTACTTC; cdr3_aa: CASRRLAGVDETQYF
clone_size: .; j_call: TRBJ1-1; v_call: TRBV6-5; d_call: .; cdr3_nt: TGTGCCAGCAGTTACGACGGGAGATTGAAAGCTGAAGCTTTCTTT; cdr3_aa: CASSYDGRLKAEAFF
clone_size: .; j_call: TRBJ1-1; v_call: TRBV5-6; d_call: .; cdr3_nt: TGTGCCAGCAGCAACAGGGTGAACACTGAAGCTTTCTTT; cdr3_aa: CASSNRVNTEAFF
clone_size: .; j_call: TRBJ2-7; v_call: TRBV20-1; d_call: TRBD1; cdr3_nt: TGCAGTGCTAGTGCACAGGGGGCCTCCTACGAGCAGTACTTC; cdr3_aa: CSASAQGASYEQYF
clone_size: .; j_call: TRBJ1-2; v_call: TRBV19; d_call: .; cdr3_nt: TGTGCCAGTAGTGAACAGGAGGGTAACTATGGCTACACCTTC; cdr3_aa: CASSEQEGNYGYTF
clone_size: .; j_call: TRBJ2-7; v_call: TRBV2; d_call: .; cdr3_nt: TGTGCCAGCAGGGCTAGCACGACTACTATCTACGAGCAGTACTTC; cdr3_aa: CASRASTTTIYEQYF
clone_size: .; j_call: TRBJ1-1; v_call: TRBV7-6; d_call: .; cdr3_nt: TGTGCCAGCAGCTTAGGGACAGCGCGTAACACTGAAGCTTTCTTT; cdr3_aa: CASSLGTARNTEAFF
clone_size: .; j_call: TRBJ2-7; v_call: TRBV15; d_call: TRBD1; cdr3_nt: TGTGCCACTGGACAGGTCCCCTTCTCCTACGAGCAGTACTTC; cdr3_aa: CATGQVPFSYEQYF
clone_size: once; j_call: TRBJ1-4; v_call: TRBV19; d_call: .; cdr3_nt: TGTGCCAGTACCCCCATGGCGGGGGCGGGGAGGAAACTGTTTTTT; cdr3_aa: CASTPMAGAGRKLFF
clone_size: once; j_call: TRBJ2-7; v_call: TRBV18; d_call: TRBD2; cdr3_nt: TGTGCCAGCTCCGGGGGGGCGAACTACGAGCAGTACTTC; cdr3_aa: CASSGGANYEQYF
clone_size: few; j_call: TRBJ1-2; v_call: TRBV11-2; d_call: TRBD1; cdr3_nt: TGTGCCAGCAGCTCGACGGACAGGAGGGACTATGGCTACACCTTC; cdr3_aa: CASSSTDRRDYGYTF
clone_size: .; j_call: TRBJ1-2; v_call: TRBV6-4; d_call: TRBD1; cdr3_nt: TGTGCCAGCAGTGACCCCCAGACAGGGAACTATGGCTACACCTTC; cdr3_aa: CASSDPQTGNYGYTF
clone_size: .; j_call: TRBJ2-3; v_call: TRBV28; d_call: TRBD1; cdr3_nt: TGTGCCAGCAGTTCGGGGCGCGTAGGGGGCAGAACAGATACGCAGTATTTT; cdr3_aa: CASSSGRVGGRTDTQYF
clone_size: .; j_call: TRBJ1-2; v_call: TRBV19; d_call: .; cdr3_nt: TGTGCCAGTAGTATAGGAACAGCTGAGAACTATGGCTACACCTTC; cdr3_aa: CASSIGTAENYGYTF
clone_size: .; j_call: TRBJ2-5; v_call: TRBV27; d_call: TRBD2; cdr3_nt: TGTGCCAGCAGTTTCGTTAGCGGGGTCCCAAGAGAGACCCAGTACTTC; cdr3_aa: CASSFVSGVPRETQYF
clone_size: .; j_call: TRBJ1-1; v_call: TRBV29-1; d_call: .; cdr3_nt: TGCAGCGTTGGGCAGGGGAACACTGAAGCTTTCTTT; cdr3_aa: CSVGQGNTEAFF
clone_size: .; j_call: TRBJ1-1; v_call: TRBV12-3/TRBV12-4; d_call: TRBD1; cdr3_nt: TGTGCCAGCAGTGCAGGGGGCGGTGAAGCTTTCTTT; cdr3_aa: CASSAGGGEAFF
clone_size: .; j_call: TRBJ2-7; v_call: TRBV7-3; d_call: TRBD2; cdr3_nt: TGTGCCAGCAGCATACTAGCGGGAGCCGAGCAGTACTTC; cdr3_aa: CASSILAGAEQYF
clone_size: .; j_call: TRBJ2-2; v_call: TRBV19; d_call: TRBD2; cdr3_nt: TGTGCCAGTACACAGGGCGGGGGGTACACCGGGGAGCTGTTTTTT; cdr3_aa: CASTQGGGYTGELFF
clone_size: .; j_call: TRBJ2-3; v_call: TRBV4-2; d_call: .; cdr3_nt: TGTGCCAGCAGCCAAGTGGGCAGCACAGATACGCAGTATTTT; cdr3_aa: CASSQVGSTDTQYF
clone_size: .; j_call: TRBJ1-1; v_call: TRBV5-1; d_call: .; cdr3_nt: TGCGCCTGTCACAGGGACGGGCCTAACGCTGAAGCTTTCTTT; cdr3_aa: CACHRDGPNAEAFF
clone_size: .; j_call: TRBJ1-4; v_call: TRBV19; d_call: .; cdr3_nt: TGTGCCAGTAGTGTCAACAGGGTGGGGGAAAAACTGTTTTTT; cdr3_aa: CASSVNRVGEKLFF
clone_size: few; j_call: TRBJ1-1; v_call: TRBV19; d_call: .; cdr3_nt: TGTGCCAGTAGTCTTCTATCGGCTGAAGCTTTCTTT; cdr3_aa: CASSLLSAEAFF
clone_size: .; j_call: TRBJ2-1; v_call: TRBV7-2; d_call: TRBD1; cdr3_nt: TGTGCCAGCAGCCAACGGACAGGGGGCGATGAGCAGTTCTTC; cdr3_aa: CASSQRTGGDEQFF
clone_size: .; j_call: TRBJ1-3; v_call: TRBV3-1/TRBV3-2; d_call: .; cdr3_nt: TGTGCCAGCAGCCAGACAGGCTCTGGAAACACCATATATTTT; cdr3_aa: CASSQTGSGNTIYF
clone_size: few; j_call: TRBJ2-1; v_call: TRBV2; d_call: TRBD1; cdr3_nt: TGTGCCAGCGGCCTCGGGGACAGCAACAATGAGCAGTTCTTC; cdr3_aa: CASGLGDSNNEQFF
clone_size: .; j_call: TRBJ1-1; v_call: TRBV7-9; d_call: .; cdr3_nt: TGTGCCAGCAGCCTGATCCAGGAGAACACTGAAGCTTTCTTT; cdr3_aa: CASSLIQENTEAFF
clone_size: .; j_call: TRBJ2-5; v_call: TRBV7-8; d_call: .; cdr3_nt: TGTGCCAGCAGCTTTAGCGAGTATGGTGAGACCCAGTACTTC; cdr3_aa: CASSFSEYGETQYF
clone_size: .; j_call: TRBJ1-3; v_call: TRBV5-3; d_call: .; cdr3_nt: TGTGCCAGAAGCTTAACTTCCGGGTACGGAAACACCATATATTTT; cdr3_aa: CARSLTSGYGNTIYF
clone_size: .; j_call: TRBJ1-3; v_call: TRBV6-5; d_call: .; cdr3_nt: TGTGCCAGCAGTTACGACGGGTCCTCTGGAAACACCATATATTTT; cdr3_aa: CASSYDGSSGNTIYF
clone_size: .; j_call: TRBJ2-7; v_call: TRBV28; d_call: TRBD1; cdr3_nt: TGTGCCAGCAGGCTCCGGGACAGGGCAACCTACGAGCAGTACTTC; cdr3_aa: CASRLRDRATYEQYF
clone_size: .; j_call: TRBJ1-6; v_call: TRBV10-1; d_call: TRBD1; cdr3_nt: TGCGCCAGCAGTGAGCGGGCCACCAGACAGGGGACTAATTCACCCCTCCACTTT; cdr3_aa: CASSERATRQGTNSPLHF
clone_size: .; j_call: TRBJ2-7; v_call: TRBV28; d_call: .; cdr3_nt: TGTGCCAGCAGTTTTTTGCCCTCCAGTTACGAGCAGTACTTC; cdr3_aa: CASSFLPSSYEQYF
clone_size: .; j_call: TRBJ2-1; v_call: TRBV3-1/TRBV3-2; d_call: TRBD2; cdr3_nt: TGTGCCAGCAGCCAAGCTCTAGCGGGGGTCTTGAAGCAGTTCTTC; cdr3_aa: CASSQALAGVLKQFF
clone_size: .; j_call: TRBJ2-7; v_call: TRBV6-6; d_call: TRBD2; cdr3_nt: TGTGCCAGCAGAATCCCGGGAGGAGGTCACTACGAGCAGTACTTC; cdr3_aa: CASRIPGGGHYEQYF
clone_size: .; j_call: TRBJ1-1; v_call: TRBV9; d_call: .; cdr3_nt: TGTGCCAGCAGCGCGACAAATCAGGTGTCCTCTGAAGCTTTCTTT; cdr3_aa: CASSATNQVSSEAFF
clone_size: .; j_call: TRBJ1-1; v_call: TRBV2; d_call: .; cdr3_nt: TGTGCCAGCCTTATAGGGGTAGTGACTGAAGCTTTCTTT; cdr3_aa: CASLIGVVTEAFF